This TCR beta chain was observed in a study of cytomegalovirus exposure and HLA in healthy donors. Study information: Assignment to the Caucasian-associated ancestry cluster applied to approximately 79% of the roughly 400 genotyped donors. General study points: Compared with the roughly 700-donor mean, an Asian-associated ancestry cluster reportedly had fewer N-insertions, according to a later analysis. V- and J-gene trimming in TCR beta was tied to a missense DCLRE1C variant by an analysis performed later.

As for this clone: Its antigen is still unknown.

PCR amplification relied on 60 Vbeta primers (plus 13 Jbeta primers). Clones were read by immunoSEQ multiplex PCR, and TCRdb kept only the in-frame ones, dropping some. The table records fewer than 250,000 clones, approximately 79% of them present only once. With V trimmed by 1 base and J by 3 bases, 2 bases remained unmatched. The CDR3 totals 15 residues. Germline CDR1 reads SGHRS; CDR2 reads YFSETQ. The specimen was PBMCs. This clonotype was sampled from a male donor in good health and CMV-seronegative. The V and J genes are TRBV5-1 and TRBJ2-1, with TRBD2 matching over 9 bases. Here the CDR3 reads CASSLLAGVYNEQFF. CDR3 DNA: TGCGCCAGCAGCTTGTTAGCGGGAGTCTACAATGAGCAGTTCTTC. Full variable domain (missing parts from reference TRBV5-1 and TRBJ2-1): KAGVTQTPRYLIKTRGQQVTLSCSPISGHRSVSWYQQTPGQGLQFLFEYFSETQRNKGNFPGRFSGRQFSNSRSEMNVSTLELGDSALYLCASSLLAGVYNEQFFGPGTRLTVL.